This is a list of T cell receptor beta chains from one sample in a study of neurological immune-mediated disorders. TCRdb itself ran the 5' RACE reads through MiXCR, one entry per CDR3 protein. Found here are approximately 65,000 distinct CDR3 sequences, roughly 4.9% of them singletons; the top ten hold about 5%. Input material: PBMCs. Source of these receptors: a human donor with multiple sclerosis. The donor label of this sample is uncertain. CDR3s include the opening cysteine and the closing phenylalanine or tryptophan. The order of the fields is clone size, D gene, V gene, J gene, CDR3 DNA, CDR3 protein. D genes are given only for firm matches. Clone size is not always given. Where it is, it says once, few, many or a class for expanded clones.

many	.	TRBV10-3	TRBJ2-3	TGTGCCATCAGTGAAAAACTAGCTATAGATACGCAGTATTTT	CAISEKLAIDTQYF
many	.	TRBV5-1	TRBJ2-1	TGCGCCAGCAGCTTGACACAGGTCAACAATGAGCAGTTCTTC	CASSLTQVNNEQFF
many	TRBD1	TRBV5-6	TRBJ1-2	TGTGCCAGCAGCGCAGGGGGAGGCTACACCTTC	CASSAGGGYTF
.	TRBD2	TRBV20-1	TRBJ2-1	TGCAGTGCGCAGATCGGGGGGGGCGCGGGCGATGAGCAGTTCTTC	CSAQIGGGAGDEQFF
many	TRBD1	TRBV29-1	TRBJ1-2	TGCAGCGTTTCAGAGCCGGGACAGCTCACGGGGGGCTACACCTTC	CSVSEPGQLTGGYTF
few	.	TRBV27	TRBJ2-1	TGTGCCAGCAGTTTCGGGGGAGTAGGCTATGAGCAGTTCTTC	CASSFGGVGYEQFF
many	.	TRBV30	TRBJ1-2	TGTGCCTGGAAAAGGGGCGGGAGGACCTCCCGCTTC	CAWKRGGRTSRF
few	.	TRBV19	TRBJ1-1	TGTGCCAGTAGTATAAACGGGGGGAACACTGAAGCTTTCTTT	CASSINGGNTEAFF
many	.	TRBV29-1	TRBJ2-4	TGCAGCGTTGAAGAGGGGGTATGGACCAAAAACATTCAGTACTTC	CSVEEGVWTKNIQYF
many	.	TRBV20-1	TRBJ1-2	TGCAGTGCTAGAAGGGGGTTCTATGGCTACACCTTC	CSARRGFYGYTF
many	.	TRBV11-2	TRBJ2-3	TGTCTCGCCTCCAGGGCAGATACGCAGTATTTT	CLASRADTQYF
many	TRBD2	TRBV18	TRBJ2-2	TGTGCCAGCTCACCACCCGTCCTTAGGACTAGGAACACCGGGGAGCTGTTTTTT	CASSPPVLRTRNTGELFF
many	TRBD1	TRBV2	TRBJ1-1	TGTGCCAGCAGAGGGACAGGGGTGAGGACTGAAGCTTTCTTT	CASRGTGVRTEAFF
few	.	TRBV4-1	TRBJ2-7	TGCGCCAGCAGCCAAGAGGGGGGCGGTACCTACGAGCAGTACTTC	CASSQEGGGTYEQYF
many	.	TRBV27	TRBJ2-6	TGTGCCAGCAGTTTCGTCATCCAGTACCGGGCCAACGTCCTGACTTTC	CASSFVIQYRANVLTF
many	.	TRBV6-5	TRBJ2-1	TGTGCCAGCAGTTATGAACTAGAGGACAATGAGCAGTTCTTC	CASSYELEDNEQFF
.	.	TRBV18	TRBJ2-5	TGTGCCAGCTCACCACCCCTGGGCCAAGGAGAGACCCAGTACTTC	CASSPPLGQGETQYF
many	.	TRBV4-1	TRBJ1-1	TGCGCCAGCAGCCTCACGGGAAACACTGAAGCTTTCTTT	CASSLTGNTEAFF
few	.	TRBV20-1	TRBJ2-7	TGCAGTGCTAGAGATCGAGGAGAGCAGTACTTC	CSARDRGEQYF
many	TRBD1	TRBV12-5	TRBJ1-2	TGTGCTAGTGGTTTGGTACTGGGCCGACAGGGGCAGGGCTATGGCTACACCTTC	CASGLVLGRQGQGYGYTF
many	TRBD2	TRBV5-1	TRBJ2-3	TGCGCCAGCAGCGGGACTAGCGGCACAGATACGCAGTATTTT	CASSGTSGTDTQYF
many	.	TRBV7-2	TRBJ2-3	TGTGCCAGCAGCTTAGATCTCCCTATGTCAGATACGCAGTATTTT	CASSLDLPMSDTQYF
many	.	TRBV5-1	TRBJ2-1	TGCGCCAGCAGCTTGTTAACTACCACATACAATGAGCAGTTCTTC	CASSLLTTTYNEQFF